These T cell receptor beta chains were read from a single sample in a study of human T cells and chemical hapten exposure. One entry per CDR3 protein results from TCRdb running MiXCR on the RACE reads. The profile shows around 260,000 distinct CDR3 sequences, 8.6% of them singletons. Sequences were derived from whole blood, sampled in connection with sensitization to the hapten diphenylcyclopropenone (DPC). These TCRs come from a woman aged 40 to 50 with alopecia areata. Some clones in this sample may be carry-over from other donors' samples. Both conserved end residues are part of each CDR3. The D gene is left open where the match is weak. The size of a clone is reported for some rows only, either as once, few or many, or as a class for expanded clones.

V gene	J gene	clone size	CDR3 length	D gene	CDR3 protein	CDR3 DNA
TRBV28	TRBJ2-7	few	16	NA	CASSPPEGVSFYEQYF	TGTGCCAGCAGCCCCCCGGAGGGGGTTTCCTTTTACGAGCAGTACTTC
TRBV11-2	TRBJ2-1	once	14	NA	CASTGGRSYNEQFF	TGTGCCAGTACCGGAGGCCGCTCCTACAATGAGCAGTTCTTC
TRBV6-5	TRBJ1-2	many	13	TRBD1	CAAGDRRGHGYTF	TGTGCCGCCGGGGACAGGAGGGGCCATGGCTACACCTTC
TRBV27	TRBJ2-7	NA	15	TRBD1	CASSFLTGDPYKQYF	TGTGCCAGCAGTTTCCTTACAGGGGACCCCTACAAGCAGTACTTC
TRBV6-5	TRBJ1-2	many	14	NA	CASTEDIRNYGYTF	TGTGCCAGCACTGAGGACATCCGGAACTATGGCTACACCTTC
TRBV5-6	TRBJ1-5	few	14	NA	CASSSGQFSQPQHF	TGTGCCAGCAGCTCAGGACAGTTTTCTCAGCCCCAGCATTTT
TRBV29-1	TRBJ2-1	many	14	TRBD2	CSVGKAGGPNEQFF	TGCAGCGTTGGAAAGGCGGGAGGGCCTAATGAGCAGTTCTTC
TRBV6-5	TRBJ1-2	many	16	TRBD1	CASSYTELGQREGYTF	TGTGCCAGCAGTTACACCGAACTGGGACAGCGGGAAGGCTACACCTTC
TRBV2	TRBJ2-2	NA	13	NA	CATASSETGELFF	TGTGCCACCGCGTCCAGCGAAACCGGGGAGCTGTTTTTT
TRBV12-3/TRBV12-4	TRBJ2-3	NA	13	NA	CASSPLRADTQYF	TGTGCCAGCAGCCCCTTGAGGGCAGATACGCAGTATTTT
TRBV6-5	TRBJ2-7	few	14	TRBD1	CASSYEGASYEQYF	TGTGCCAGCAGTTACGAGGGGGCTTCCTACGAGCAGTACTTC
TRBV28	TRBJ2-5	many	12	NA	CASSSSGETQYF	TGTGCCAGCAGTTCGTCCGGGGAGACCCAGTACTTC
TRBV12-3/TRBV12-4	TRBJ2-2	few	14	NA	CASSLVRVTGELFF	TGTGCCAGCAGCCTTGTCAGGGTCACCGGGGAGCTGTTTTTT
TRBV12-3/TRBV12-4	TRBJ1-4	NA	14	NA	CASSLGGPDEKLFF	TGTGCCAGCAGTCTGGGAGGGCCGGATGAAAAACTGTTTTTT